What follows is one T cell receptor beta chain and its context. V was cut by 5 bases and J by 3 bases, with 11 bases left in between. The CDR3 spans 14 residues. CDR1 LGHDT and CDR2 YNNKEL come from the germline V gene (reference sequence). The data originate from a study of blood T cell repertoires in COVID-19. Study in general: PBMCs, B-cell-depleted T cells, or T cells were the source of the cDNA or gDNA that made up the material.

In the original analysis: Nucleated cell counts were estimated from reference gene primer amplification. Here immunoSEQ multiplex PCR was the method, and the copy in TCRdb shows in-frame clones only, minus some. V, J and clone size are taken as reported in that table, and D and trimming were inferred from the DNA itself. The data show 150,000 to 180,000 clones, with about four fifths seen just once and less than 30% held by the top ten. The chain combines TRBV3-1 (or the pseudogene TRBV3-2) with TRBJ1-3, with D perhaps matching TRBD1 (5 bases). The sequence was collected from a woman aged 60 to 75 with acute or convalescent COVID-19. What was sequenced was peripheral blood. CDR3 DNA sequence: TGTGCCAGCAGCTACGGCAGGGATGGAAACACCATATATTTT. This translates into CASSYGRDGNTIYF.